A single sample is the source of the 14 T cell receptor beta chains below, sequenced in a study of shared clonotypes between healthy human individuals. Cells designated naive CD8 were CD45RO-negative and were positively selected for CCR7, with terminally differentiated effector memory CD45RA+ cells excluded. Profiling relied on immunoSEQ multiplex PCR, and the TCRdb table lists in-frame clones only, not all of them. Here the sample spans some 630,000 clones, 95% to 97% being singletons. Sample: naive CD8+ T cells sorted from blood. The receptors shown here come from a woman in her 30s in good health.

The V and J genes are TRBV19 and TRBJ2-1, with a tentative D call TRBD2 (6 bases). Per germline, CDR1 LNHDA and CDR2 SQIVND (reference sequence). CDR3 size: 14 residues. Between the trimmed V and J ends, which lost 10 bases and 7 bases, there was a span of 20 bases. The CDR3 bases are TGTGCCACCCGACCCCTGGGGAGCGGGAATGAGCAGTTCTTC. Residues: CATRPLGSGNEQFF.

This chain uses TRBV9 with TRBJ1-1; weak D call: TRBD1 (5 bases). This CDR3 spans 12 amino acids. Germline-derived CDR1 and CDR2 are SGDLS and YYNGEE. V lost 1 base to trimming and J lost 11 bases, with 12 bases between them. Here the CDR3 reads CASSVMGRAAFF. The CDR3 DNA is TGTGCCAGCAGCGTAATGGGCAGGGCCGCTTTCTTT.

The chain uses TRBV20-1 and TRBJ1-6; perhaps TRBD1 as D (5 bases). This CDR3 has 11 amino acids. Per the germline V gene, CDR1 is DFQATT and CDR2 is SNEGSKA (reference sequence). CDR3 nucleotide sequence: TGCAGCGCCCGTTGGGGCTCACCCCTCCACTTT. Translated, it gives CSARWGSPLHF.

This clone was observed once. This chain joins TRBV28 and TRBJ1-1; the D gene is possibly TRBD1 (5 bases). Germline CDR1 MDHEN, CDR2 SYDVKM. The ends were cut back, 8 bases at V and 4 bases at J, with 14 bases in the middle. The CDR3 runs 13 residues. CDR3 amino acids: CASGLGGITEAFF. DNA of the CDR3: TGTGCCAGCGGTCTGGGGGGAATCACTGAAGCTTTCTTT.

This clone is a singleton in its sample. The same CDR3 is also encoded by other DNA sequences in this sample. The V gene is TRBV7-9, the J gene TRBJ1-2; no reliable D call. Trimming removed 1 base from V and 5 bases from J, with 14 bases in between. CDR3 length equals 15 residues. Germline CDR1 reads SEHNR; CDR2 reads FQNEAQ (reference sequence). The CDR3 DNA sequence: TGTGCCAGCAGCTTAGGGGCCGGCGACCCATATGGCTACACCTTC. Its protein product is CASSLGAGDPYGYTF. Variable domain in full (rest from reference TRBV7-9 and TRBJ1-2): DTGVSQNPRHKITKRGQNVTFRCDPISEHNRLYWYRQTLGQGPEFLTYFQNEAQLEKSRLLSDRFSAERPKGSFSTLEIQRTEQGDSAMYLCASSLGAGDPYGYTFGSGTRLTVV.

This clone was seen just once. The CDR3 nucleotides read TGTGCCAGCAGCTTGTCCACCGGCTCCTATAATTCACCCCTCCACTTT. It encodes CASSLSTGSYNSPLHF. The rearrangement links TRBV7-8 to TRBJ1-6; D is unclear. CDR3 length equals 16 residues. Germline CDR1 reads SGHVS; CDR2 reads FQNEAQ. V was pared by 3 bases and J by 0 bases, with 9 bases between. The full variable domain, in which reference TRBV7-8 and TRBJ1-6 provide the parts outside the CDR3, is GAGVSQSPRYKVAKRGQDVALRCDPISGHVSLFWYQQALGQGPEFLTYFQNEAQLDKSGLPSDRFFAERPEGSVSTLKIQRTQQEDSAVYLCASSLSTGSYNSPLHFGNGTRLTVT.

This clone has just one count. The chain combines TRBV7-9 with TRBJ2-3, with TRBD2 identical over 9 bases. From germline, CDR1 is SEHNR and CDR2 FQNEAQ (reference sequence). This CDR3 is built from 16 residues. V shed 0 bases, J shed 4 bases, and the junction held 5 bases outside the gene matches. For the CDR3, the DNA is TGTGCCAGCAGCTTAGCTCTAGCGGGGACGTCAGATACGCAGTATTTT. This encodes CASSLALAGTSDTQYF.

The V and J genes are TRBV10-3 and TRBJ1-2, with 7 bases identical to TRBD1. This CDR3 has 16 amino acids. Trimming took 6 bases from V and 3 from J; bases not matched to a gene: 13. Germline CDR1 ENHRY, CDR2 SYGVKD. The CDR3 is CAISDELQGIDYGYTF. DNA for the CDR3: TGTGCCATCAGCGACGAATTACAGGGGATTGACTATGGCTACACCTTC.

This chain links TRBV5-6 with TRBJ2-7, with 9 bases aligning to TRBD2. The CDR3 length is 15 residues. Germline V gene lookup returns CDR1 SGHDT and CDR2 YYEEEE. After removal of 4 bases from V and 3 bases from J, the junction contained 8 bases not matched to a gene. CDR3 nucleotides: TGTGCCAGCAGCGCACCGACTAGCGGATACTACGAGCAGTACTTC. This translates into CASSAPTSGYYEQYF.

CDR3: CASSIGHRGPSYEQYF. Here the CDR3 DNA reads TGTGCCAGTAGTATAGGGCACAGGGGCCCCTCCTACGAGCAGTACTTC. This sequence joins TRBV19 and TRBJ2-7; 7 positions agree with TRBD1. Germline loops: CDR1 LNHDA, CDR2 SQIVND (reference sequence). The CDR3 runs 16 residues. The V gene end was trimmed by 1 base and the J gene end by 0 bases; junction bases not matched to a gene: 6.

The DNA of the CDR3 is TGTGCCAGCAGCTTAGAATTCGTGGGACCGAACACTGAAGCTTTCTTT. Its protein is CASSLEFVGPNTEAFF. The rearrangement joins TRBV7-9 to TRBJ1-1, with D possibly TRBD1 on 5 matching bases. Germline CDR1 and CDR2: SEHNR and FQNEAQ (reference sequence). The CDR3 extends over 16 amino acids. The V end was cut by 1 base, the J end by 1 base, with 13 bases between.

The CDR3 sequence is CASSMWGDQPQHF. The CDR3 DNA is TGTGCCAGTAGTATGTGGGGAGATCAGCCCCAGCATTTT. The chain joins TRBV19 to TRBJ1-5; D gene unclear. The CDR3 extends over 13 amino acids. V was pared by 3 bases and J by 5 bases, with 8 bases between. The germline V gene encodes CDR1 LNHDA and CDR2 SQIVND (reference sequence).

V is TRBV7-9 and J is TRBJ2-7; D uncertain. The CDR3 contains 15 residues. V lost 1 base, J lost 3 bases, and 13 bases lay in between. Germline-derived CDR1 and CDR2 are SEHNR and FQNEAQ (reference sequence). The CDR3 DNA reads as TGTGCCAGCAGCTTAGTTTTGGCCCTGGGCTACGAGCAGTACTTC. Translated, it gives CASSLVLALGYEQYF.

Details on this clone: Other DNA variants within this sample encode the same CDR3. The chain links TRBV13 to TRBJ1-5; D not resolved. The V end lost 3 bases, the J end lost 7 bases, and 7 bases lay between the germline ends. In germline, CDR1 is PRHDT, CDR2 FYEKMQ (reference sequence). This CDR3 has 12 amino acids. The CDR3 DNA sequence: TGTGCCAGCAGCTTCCGGGGACAGCCCCAGCATTTT. Amino acid sequence: CASSFRGQPQHF.